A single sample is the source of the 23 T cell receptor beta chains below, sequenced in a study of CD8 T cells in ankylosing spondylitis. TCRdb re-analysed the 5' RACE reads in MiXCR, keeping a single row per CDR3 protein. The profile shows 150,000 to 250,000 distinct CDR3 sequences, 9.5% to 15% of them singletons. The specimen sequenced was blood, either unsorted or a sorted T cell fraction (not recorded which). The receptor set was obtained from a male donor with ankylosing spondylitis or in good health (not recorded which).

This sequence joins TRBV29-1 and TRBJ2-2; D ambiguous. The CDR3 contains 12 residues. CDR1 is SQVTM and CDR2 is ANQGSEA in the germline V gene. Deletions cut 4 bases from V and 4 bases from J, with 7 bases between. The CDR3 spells CSVVWGTGELFF. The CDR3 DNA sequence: TGCAGCGTTGTTTGGGGCACCGGGGAGCTGTTTTTT.

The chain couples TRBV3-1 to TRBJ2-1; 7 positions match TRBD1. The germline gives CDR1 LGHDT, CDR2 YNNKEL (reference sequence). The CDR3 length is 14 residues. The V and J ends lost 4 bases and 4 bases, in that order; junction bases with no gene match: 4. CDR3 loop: CASSPGQLYNEQFF. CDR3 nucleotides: TGTGCCAGCAGCCCGGGACAGCTATACAATGAGCAGTTCTTC.

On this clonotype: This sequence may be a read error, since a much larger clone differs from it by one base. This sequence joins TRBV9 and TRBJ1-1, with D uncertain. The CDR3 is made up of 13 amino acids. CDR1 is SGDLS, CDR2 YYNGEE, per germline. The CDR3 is CASSGGLNTESFF. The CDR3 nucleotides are TGTGCCAGCAGCGGTGGTCTGAACACTGAATCTTTCTTT.

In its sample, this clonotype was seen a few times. The CDR3 reads CASTPGIGYEQYF. The CDR3 region has the DNA TGTGCCAGCACCCCTGGGATTGGATACGAGCAGTACTTC. V and J are TRBV3-1 and TRBJ2-7; D is unresolved. The length of the CDR3 is 13 residues. Germline V CDR1 and CDR2: LGHDT, YNNKEL (reference sequence). Trimming stripped 7 bases from V and 4 bases from J, with 14 bases between.

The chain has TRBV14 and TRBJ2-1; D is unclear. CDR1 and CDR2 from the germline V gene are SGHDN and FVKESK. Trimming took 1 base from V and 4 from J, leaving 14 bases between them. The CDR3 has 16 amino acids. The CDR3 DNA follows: TGTGCCAGCAGCCAAGGCCTCCGGCCGCCTTACAATGAGCAGTTCTTC. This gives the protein CASSQGLRPPYNEQFF.

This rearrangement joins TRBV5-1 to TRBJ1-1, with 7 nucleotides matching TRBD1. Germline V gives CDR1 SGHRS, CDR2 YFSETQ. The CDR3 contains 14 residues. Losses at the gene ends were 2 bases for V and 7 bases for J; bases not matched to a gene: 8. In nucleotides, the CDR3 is TGCGCCAGCAGCTTCAATACAGGGGACTATGAAGCTTTCTTT. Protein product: CASSFNTGDYEAFF.

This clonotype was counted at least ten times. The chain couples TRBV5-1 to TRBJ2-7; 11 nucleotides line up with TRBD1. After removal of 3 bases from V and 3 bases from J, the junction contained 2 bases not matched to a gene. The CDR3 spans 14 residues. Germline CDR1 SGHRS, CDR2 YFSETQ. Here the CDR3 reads CASSSGTGGYEQYF. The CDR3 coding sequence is TGCGCCAGCAGCTCCGGGACAGGGGGCTACGAGCAGTACTTC.

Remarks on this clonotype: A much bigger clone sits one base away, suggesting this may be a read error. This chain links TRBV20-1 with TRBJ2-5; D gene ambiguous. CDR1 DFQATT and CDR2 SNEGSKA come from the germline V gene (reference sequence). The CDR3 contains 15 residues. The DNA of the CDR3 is TGCTGTGCTAGACGTCATGAGCAAACGCAAGAGACCCAGTACTTC. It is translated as CCARRHEQTQETQYF.

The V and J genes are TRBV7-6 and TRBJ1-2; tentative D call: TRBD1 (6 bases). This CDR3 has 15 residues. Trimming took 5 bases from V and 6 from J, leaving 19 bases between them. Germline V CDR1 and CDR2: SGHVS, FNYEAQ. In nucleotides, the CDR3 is TGTGCCAGCAGCAGCGATCCCTCAGGGGTGGATGGCTACACCTTC. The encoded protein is CASSSDPSGVDGYTF.

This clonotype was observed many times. The CDR3 DNA reads as TGTGCCAGCAGTGACAAAGCGGGGGGCACAGATACGCAGTATTTT. Translated, it gives CASSDKAGGTDTQYF. V is TRBV6-4 and J is TRBJ2-3; 8 bases fit TRBD2. There are 15 residues in the CDR3. V lost 2 bases, J lost 1 base, and 2 bases stayed unmatched. Germline CDR1 is MRHNA and CDR2 is SNTAGT.

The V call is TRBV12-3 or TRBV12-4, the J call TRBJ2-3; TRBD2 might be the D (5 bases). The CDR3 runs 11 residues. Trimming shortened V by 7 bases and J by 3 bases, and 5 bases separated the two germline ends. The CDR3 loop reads CASTGTDTQYF. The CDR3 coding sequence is TGTGCCAGCACGGGGACAGATACGCAGTATTTT.

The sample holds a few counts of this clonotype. CDR3 coding DNA: TGTGCCAGCAGTTTATCGATGCAGAGCGAGCAGTACTTC. Residues: CASSLSMQSEQYF. The chain is built from TRBV27 and TRBJ2-7; D remains ambiguous. Germline V gives CDR1 MNHEY, CDR2 SMNVEV (reference sequence). The CDR3 has 13 residues. V lost 0 bases, J lost 6 bases, and 9 bases lay in between.

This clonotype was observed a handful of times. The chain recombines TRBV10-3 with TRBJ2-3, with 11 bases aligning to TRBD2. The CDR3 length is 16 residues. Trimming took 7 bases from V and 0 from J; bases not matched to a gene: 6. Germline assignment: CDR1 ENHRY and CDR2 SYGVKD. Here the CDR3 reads CAITPGLAASTDTQYF. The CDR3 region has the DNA TGTGCCATCACCCCGGGACTAGCGGCCAGCACAGATACGCAGTATTTT.

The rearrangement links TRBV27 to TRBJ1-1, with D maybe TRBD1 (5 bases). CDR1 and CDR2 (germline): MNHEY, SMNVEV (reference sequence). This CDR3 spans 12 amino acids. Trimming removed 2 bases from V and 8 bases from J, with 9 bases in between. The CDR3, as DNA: TGTGCCAGCAGTTTACAGGGCTCCGAAGCTTTCTTT. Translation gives CASSLQGSEAFF.

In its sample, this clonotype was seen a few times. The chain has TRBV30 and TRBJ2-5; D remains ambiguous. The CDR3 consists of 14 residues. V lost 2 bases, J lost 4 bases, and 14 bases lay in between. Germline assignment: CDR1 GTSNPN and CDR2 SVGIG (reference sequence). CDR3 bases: TGTGCCTGGAGTCCAGCATCTTGGTCAGAGACCCAGTACTTC. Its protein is CAWSPASWSETQYF.

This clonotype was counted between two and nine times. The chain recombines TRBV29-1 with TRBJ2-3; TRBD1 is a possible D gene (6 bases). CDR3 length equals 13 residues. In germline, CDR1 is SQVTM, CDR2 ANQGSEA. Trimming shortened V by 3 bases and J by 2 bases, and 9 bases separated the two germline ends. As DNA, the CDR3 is TGCAGCGTTGAGGGACACCTCACAGATACGCAGTATTTT. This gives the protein CSVEGHLTDTQYF.

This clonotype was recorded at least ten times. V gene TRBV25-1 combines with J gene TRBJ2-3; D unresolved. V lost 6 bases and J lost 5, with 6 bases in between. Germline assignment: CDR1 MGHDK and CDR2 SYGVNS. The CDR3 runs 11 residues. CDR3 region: CASSNRDTQYF. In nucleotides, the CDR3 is TGTGCCAGCAGCAATCGAGATACGCAGTATTTT.

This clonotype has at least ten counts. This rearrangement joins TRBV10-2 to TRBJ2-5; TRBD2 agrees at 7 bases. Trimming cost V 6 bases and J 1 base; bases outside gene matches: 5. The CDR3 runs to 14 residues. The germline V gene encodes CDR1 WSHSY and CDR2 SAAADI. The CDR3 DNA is TGCGCCAGCAGCCTCGGCGGGGGCCAAGAGACCCAGTACTTC. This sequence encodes CASSLGGGQETQYF.

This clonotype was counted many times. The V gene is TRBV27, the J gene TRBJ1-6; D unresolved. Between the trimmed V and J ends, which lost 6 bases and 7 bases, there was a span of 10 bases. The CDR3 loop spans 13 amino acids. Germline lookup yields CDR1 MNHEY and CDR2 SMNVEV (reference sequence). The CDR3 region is CASSPYLNSPLHF. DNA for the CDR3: TGTGCCAGCAGCCCATACCTCAATTCACCCCTCCACTTT.

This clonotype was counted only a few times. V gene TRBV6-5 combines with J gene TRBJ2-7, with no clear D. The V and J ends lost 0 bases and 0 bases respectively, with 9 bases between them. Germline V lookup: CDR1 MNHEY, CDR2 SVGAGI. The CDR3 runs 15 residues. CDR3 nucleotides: TGTGCCAGCAGTTACTCGATAGCTAGCTCCTACGAGCAGTACTTC. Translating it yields CASSYSIASSYEQYF.

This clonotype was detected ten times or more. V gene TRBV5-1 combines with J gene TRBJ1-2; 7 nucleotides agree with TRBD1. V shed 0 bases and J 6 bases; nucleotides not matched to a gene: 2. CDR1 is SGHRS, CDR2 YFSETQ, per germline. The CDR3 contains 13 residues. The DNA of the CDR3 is TGCGCCAGCAGCTTGGTGACAGGGAATGGCTACACCTTC. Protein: CASSLVTGNGYTF.

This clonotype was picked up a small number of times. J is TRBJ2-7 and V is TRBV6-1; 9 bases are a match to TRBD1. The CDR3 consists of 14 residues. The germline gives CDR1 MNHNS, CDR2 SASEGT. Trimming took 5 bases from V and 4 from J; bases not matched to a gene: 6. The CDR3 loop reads CASSRFDRGYEQYF. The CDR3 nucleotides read TGTGCCAGCAGTCGATTTGACAGGGGGTACGAGCAGTACTTC.

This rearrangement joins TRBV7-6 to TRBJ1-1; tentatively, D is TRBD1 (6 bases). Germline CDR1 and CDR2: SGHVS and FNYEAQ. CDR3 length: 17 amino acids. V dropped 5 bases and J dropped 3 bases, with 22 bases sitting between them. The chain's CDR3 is CASSPGPKPGEDTEAFF. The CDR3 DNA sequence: TGTGCCAGCAGCCCAGGCCCCAAACCAGGGGAGGACACTGAAGCTTTCTTT.